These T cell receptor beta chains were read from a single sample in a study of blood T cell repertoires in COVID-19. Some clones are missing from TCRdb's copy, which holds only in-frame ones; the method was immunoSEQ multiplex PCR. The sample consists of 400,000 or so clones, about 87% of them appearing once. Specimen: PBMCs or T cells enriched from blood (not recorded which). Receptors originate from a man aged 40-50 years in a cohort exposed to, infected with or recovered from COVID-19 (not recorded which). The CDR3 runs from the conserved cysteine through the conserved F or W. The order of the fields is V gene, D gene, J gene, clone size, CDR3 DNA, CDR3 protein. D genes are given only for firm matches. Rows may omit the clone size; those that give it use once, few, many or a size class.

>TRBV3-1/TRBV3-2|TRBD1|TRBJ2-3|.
TGTGCCAGCAGCCCGTCCAGGGGGCGCACAGATACGCAGTATTTT
CASSPSRGRTDTQYF
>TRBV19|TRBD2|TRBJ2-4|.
TGTGCCAGTAGTAGAAGTCTGTCTAGCGGAGGATGGGACATTCAGTACTTC
CASSRSLSSGGWDIQYF
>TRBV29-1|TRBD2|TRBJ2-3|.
TGCAGCGTTGCGACTAGCGGGAGGGCAGATACGCAGTATTTT
CSVATSGRADTQYF
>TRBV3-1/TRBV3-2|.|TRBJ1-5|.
TGTGCCAGCAGCTTCGGGCAGGGCAGGGGTCAGCCCCAGCATTTT
CASSFGQGRGQPQHF
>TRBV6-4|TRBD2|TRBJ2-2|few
TGTGCCAGCAGTGAGCTAGCGGCGAACACCGGGGAGCTGTTTTTT
CASSELAANTGELFF
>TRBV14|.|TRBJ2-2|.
TGTGCCAGCAGCCAAGAACGAGCGAACACCGGGGAGCTGTTTTTT
CASSQERANTGELFF
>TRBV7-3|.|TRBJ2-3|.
TGTGCCAGCAGTCTGACTAGGCCACCAGATACGCAGTATTTT
CASSLTRPPDTQYF
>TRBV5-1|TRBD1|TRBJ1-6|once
TGCGCCAGCAGCCCGGACAGGGGGTCACCCCTCCACTTT
CASSPDRGSPLHF
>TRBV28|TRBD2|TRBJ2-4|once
TGTGCCACCCTCGGGAGGGTATACATTCAGTACTTC
CATLGRVYIQYF
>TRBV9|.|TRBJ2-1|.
TGTGCCAGCAGCGTAGGGCCGAGCCCGGCGGATGAGCAGTTCTTC
CASSVGPSPADEQFF
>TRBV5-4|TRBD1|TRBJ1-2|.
TGTGCCAGCAGCTTGGGACAGGGATCTAACTATGGCTACACCTTC
CASSLGQGSNYGYTF
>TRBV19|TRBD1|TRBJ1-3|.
TGTGCCAGTCAAACAGGGGCTGGAAACACCATATATTTT
CASQTGAGNTIYF
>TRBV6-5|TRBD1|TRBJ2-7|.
TGTGCCAGCAGTTACTCAGACAGGGGGCCTTACGAGCAGTACTTC
CASSYSDRGPYEQYF
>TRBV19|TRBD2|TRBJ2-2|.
TGTGCCAGTAGTATAGGAGCGGGAGCGAACACCGGGGAGCTGTTTTTT
CASSIGAGANTGELFF
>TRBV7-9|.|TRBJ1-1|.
TGTGCCAGCAGCCCGACATTAAATGAAGCTTTCTTT
CASSPTLNEAFF
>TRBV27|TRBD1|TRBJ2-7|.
TGTGCCACCTGGACAGGGGGCTACGAGCAGTACTTC
CATWTGGYEQYF
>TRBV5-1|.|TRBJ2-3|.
TGCGCCAGCAGCACCCGAAGCTATTACACAGATACGCAGTATTTT
CASSTRSYYTDTQYF
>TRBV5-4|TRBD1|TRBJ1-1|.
TGTGCCAGCAGCTTATACCTACAGGGGAATGGTGAAGCTTTCTTT
CASSLYLQGNGEAFF
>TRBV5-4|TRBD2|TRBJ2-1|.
TGTGCCAGCAGCACCCCCACTAGCGGGAGGGTGAATGAGCAGTTCTTC
CASSTPTSGRVNEQFF
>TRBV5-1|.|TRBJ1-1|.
TGCGCCAGCAGCGCAGAACCAACAGGACAGAACACTGAAGCTTTCTTT
CASSAEPTGQNTEAFF
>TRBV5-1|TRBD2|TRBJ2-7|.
TGCGCCAGCAGCCCCGGGGGGTACGAGCAGTACTTC
CASSPGGYEQYF
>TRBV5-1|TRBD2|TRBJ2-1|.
TGCGCCAGCAGCTTCACTAGCGGGGACTACAATGAGCAGTTCTTC
CASSFTSGDYNEQFF
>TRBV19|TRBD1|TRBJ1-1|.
TGTGCCAGTAGTATCGACAGGGTTGGGACTGAAGCTTTCTTT
CASSIDRVGTEAFF
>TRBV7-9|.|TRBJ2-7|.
TGTGCCAGCAGCTTACAGGGGGGCTACGAGCAGTACTTC
CASSLQGGYEQYF
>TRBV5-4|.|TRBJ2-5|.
TGTGCCAGCAGCTTGTGGACAGACCAAGAGACCCAGTACTTC
CASSLWTDQETQYF
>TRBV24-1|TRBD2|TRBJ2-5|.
TGTGCCACCAGTGACCATACTAGCGGGAGACGAGAGACCCAGTACTTC
CATSDHTSGRRETQYF
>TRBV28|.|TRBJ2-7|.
TGTGCCAGCAGTTCCGAGTACGAGCAGTACTTC
CASSSEYEQYF
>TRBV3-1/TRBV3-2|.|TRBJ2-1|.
TGTGCCAGCAGCCAAGACCCCAACAATGAGCAGTTCTTC
CASSQDPNNEQFF
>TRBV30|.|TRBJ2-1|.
TGTGCCTGGGAACCCGGGGGTAATGAGCAGTTCTTC
CAWEPGGNEQFF
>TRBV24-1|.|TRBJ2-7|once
TGTGCCACCAGTCGCCAGGGCGGGACCGAGCAGTACTTC
CATSRQGGTEQYF
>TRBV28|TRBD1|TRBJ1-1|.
TGTGCCAGCAGTCTACCGGGACAGACCCGAACGGATGCTTTCTTT
CASSLPGQTRTDAFF
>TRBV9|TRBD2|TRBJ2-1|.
TGTGCCAGCAGCGTAGCGGGGAGCGGGAGGACCAATGAGCAGTTCTTC
CASSVAGSGRTNEQFF
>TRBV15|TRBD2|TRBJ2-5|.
TGTGCCACCAGCAGGGGAGGGAGGGCCGGGGGAGAGACCCAGTACTTC
CATSRGGRAGGETQYF
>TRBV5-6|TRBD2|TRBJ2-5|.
TGTGCCAGCAGCCTTAAACTAGCGGGAGGGGAGACCCAGTACTTC
CASSLKLAGGETQYF
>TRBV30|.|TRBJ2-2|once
TGTGCCTGGAGTCAGGCGCGGGCCGGGGAGCTGTTTTTT
CAWSQARAGELFF
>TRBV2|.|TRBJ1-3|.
TGTGCCAGCGTTGAACAGGGAAGAGACACCATATATTTT
CASVEQGRDTIYF
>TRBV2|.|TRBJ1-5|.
TGTGCCAGCTCCCTTCGGGAAGGGGGAAAGGGTCAGCCCCAGCATTTT
CASSLREGGKGQPQHF
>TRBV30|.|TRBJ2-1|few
TGTGCCTGGGGGGCCCTAGCAAGCTTTGATGAGCAGTTCTTC
CAWGALASFDEQFF
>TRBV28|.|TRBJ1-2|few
TGTGCCAGCAGTTTAGAGGGCCCAGCGAGCGGCTACACCTTC
CASSLEGPASGYTF
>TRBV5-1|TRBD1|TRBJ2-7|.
TGCGCCAGCAGCACCGGGACAGGGGGCATCGAGCAGTACTTC
CASSTGTGGIEQYF
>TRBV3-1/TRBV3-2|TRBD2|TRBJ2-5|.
TGTGCCAGCAGCCAGTTAGGCGGGAGGTCGGAGACCCAGTACTTC
CASSQLGGRSETQYF
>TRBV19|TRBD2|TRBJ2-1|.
TGTGCCAGTAGTACACAGCGGGGGCCGGTCAATGAGCAGTTCTTC
CASSTQRGPVNEQFF
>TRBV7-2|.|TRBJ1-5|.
TGTGCCAGCAGCTTAGTAGTTGGGGGCGAGGGGCAGCCCCAGCATTTT
CASSLVVGGEGQPQHF
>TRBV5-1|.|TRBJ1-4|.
TGCGCCAGCAGTCCGGGTGCCGTTGCAACTAATGAAAAACTGTTTTTT
CASSPGAVATNEKLFF
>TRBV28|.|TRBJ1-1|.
TGTGCCAGCAGCCGCCCACAGTGGGTCAACACTGAAGCTTTCTTT
CASSRPQWVNTEAFF
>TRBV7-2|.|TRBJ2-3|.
TGTGCCAGCAGCTTAGTTGGCGGGGGCACAGATACGCAGTATTTT
CASSLVGGGTDTQYF
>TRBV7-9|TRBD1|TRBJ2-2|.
TGTGCCAGCAGCTTAAGGGGGACAGGGGACACCGGGGAGCTGTTTTTT
CASSLRGTGDTGELFF
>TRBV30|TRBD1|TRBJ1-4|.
TGTGCCTGGAAGCCCTTCGGGACAGGTGGACGGACTAATGAAAAACTGTTTTTT
CAWKPFGTGGRTNEKLFF
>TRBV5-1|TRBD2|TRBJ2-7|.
TGCGCCAGCAGCTCCGGGACTAGCGGGAGGGCCGGCGAGCAGTACTTC
CASSSGTSGRAGEQYF
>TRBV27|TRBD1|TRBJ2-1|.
TGTGCCAGCAGTCTCGGACAGGGGGCTCGGGATGAGCAGTTCTTC
CASSLGQGARDEQFF
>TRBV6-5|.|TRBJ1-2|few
TGTGCCAGCAGGGATATAGACAGGAACTATGGCTACACCTTC
CASRDIDRNYGYTF
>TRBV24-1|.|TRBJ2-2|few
TGTGCCACCAGTGATTCTGGCCCGCGGGGCGGGGAGCTGTTTTTT
CATSDSGPRGGELFF
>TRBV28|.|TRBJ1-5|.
TGTGCCAGCAGTTTATTGAACTACTATAGCAATCAGCCCCAGCATTTT
CASSLLNYYSNQPQHF
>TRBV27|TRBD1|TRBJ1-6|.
TGTGCCAGCACGACAGGGGATTCACCCCTCCACTTT
CASTTGDSPLHF
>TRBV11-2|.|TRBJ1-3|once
TGTGCCAGCAGCTTAGCCCACAGTATTGGAAACACCATATATTTT
CASSLAHSIGNTIYF
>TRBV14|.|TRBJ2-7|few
TGTGCCAGCAGCCAAGATCTATCCCCAGGATACTCCTACGAGCAGTACTTC
CASSQDLSPGYSYEQYF
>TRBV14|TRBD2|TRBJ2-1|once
TGTGCCAGCAGCCTACTAGCGGGAGGGCGGTACAATGAGCAGTTCTTC
CASSLLAGGRYNEQFF
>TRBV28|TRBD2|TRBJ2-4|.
TGTGCCAGCAGTTCGGGACTAGCGGGAGCTCCGTACATTCAGTACTTC
CASSSGLAGAPYIQYF
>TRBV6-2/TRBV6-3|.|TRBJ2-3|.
TGTGCCAGCAGTTACAGCGGGCCCCCAGATACGCAGTATTTT
CASSYSGPPDTQYF
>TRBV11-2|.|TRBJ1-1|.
TGTGCCAGCAGCTTAGATCCGGAGACTGAAGCTTTCTTT
CASSLDPETEAFF